This TCR beta chain stems from a study of T cell repertoires in cytomegalovirus infection. This clonotype was counted ten times or more. The CDR3 has 14 residues. Germline values: CDR1 DFQATT, CDR2 SNEGSKA (reference sequence). The V gene lost 2 bases and the J gene lost 5 bases, with 13 bases spanning the gap. TCRdb recomputed calls from the reads with MiXCR, one row per CDR3 protein. The sample yields 200,000 to 300,000 distinct CDR3 sequences, about 7% seen once. The rearrangement uses TRBV20-1 and TRBJ1-5; perhaps TRBD1 as D (6 bases). This TCR came from a human donor in good health (CMV status not recorded). Some clones in this sample may be carry-over from other donors' samples. The sample was PBMCs. CDR3 in DNA: TGCAGTGCTAGATACGGGGGGGCGGATCAGCCCCAGCATTTT. Protein product: CSARYGGADQPQHF.